This T cell receptor (beta chain) was observed in a study of blood T cell repertoires in COVID-19 (dated by TCRdb to about 2020). Concerning the study at large: Samples covering the acute and convalescent phases of COVID-19 were provided by collaborators in the United States, Italy and Spain. Samples were obtained from the ongoing ImmuneRACE study (first 160 participants) and from over a thousand subjects provided by 6 global collaborators. Subjects who had been exposed to COVID-19, were actively infected with it, or had recovered from it provided the deeply sampled blood TCRbeta repertoires that made up the dataset. The material from the prospective study consisted of cDNA or gDNA derived from T cells, B-cell-depleted T cells, or PBMCs. The repertoires were released in a freely available public database meant as a resource for research on the immune response to SARS-CoV-2. The sample metadata nearly always contained a de-identified subject ID, COVID-19 status, age in years and sex. Where available, HLA class I and class II types were obtained from metadata supplied by the sample provider rather than from assay-based typing. General findings and caveats noted by the study authors: How much clinical and demographic metadata was included differed by source and by participant, and the metadata was provided uncurated.

In the prospective study, participants were roughly 18 to 90 years old, resided in 24 geographic areas of the United States, and were enrolled through a virtual design. In the prospective study, cohorts were assigned on the basis of participant-reported clinical history obtained from a screening survey and a study questionnaire. Each participant in the prospective study had whole blood, serum and a nasopharyngeal or oropharyngeal swab collected by mobile phlebotomists. Participants in the prospective study had the option to provide additional blood draws and questionnaires over an approximately 2-month period. Blood samples from the prospective study were shipped frozen or at room temperature prior to DNA extraction. On this clone: There is no known antigen for this receptor. Base quality data are lacking; no much larger clone is found one base away.

TCRbeta CDR3 regions were amplified from genomic DNA by means of the immunoSEQ Assay, a bias-controlled multiplex PCR. The authors processed their data as follows. Nucleated cell counts per sample were estimated from amplification of reference gene primers within the assay. To quantify the absolute abundance of each unique TCRbeta CDR3 rearrangement, sequence reads were collapsed and filtered. For each sample, productive Simpson clonality was calculated as the square root of Simpson's diversity index over productive rearrangements. TCRdb carries this immuneACCESS record with in-frame sequences only. Its versions omit some clonotypes, under half of them owing to an unresolved V gene in the studies checked, with the rest unexplained. That table furnishes V, J and clone size, whereas the DNA furnished D and trimming. The sample yields 250,000 or so clones; 90% to 95% were counted once. The ten largest clones take up roughly 1.2% of the sample.

From a lookup of the germline V gene (reference sequence), CDR1 and CDR2 are SEHNR and FQNEAQ. Measured from the cysteine to the phenylalanine, the CDR3 is 13 residues long. The retained sequence is limited to the CDR3, 39 bases, with the frame set at the first base. V is shortened by 9 bases, J by 6 bases, and the region joining them spans 17 bases. This TCR derives from a human donor in a cohort exposed to, infected with or recovered from COVID-19 (not recorded which). The donor label of this sample is uncertain. This chain is built from TRBV7-9 and TRBJ1-2; a tentative D call is TRBD1 (6 bases match). What was sequenced was PBMCs or T cells enriched from blood (not recorded which). The nucleotides are TGTGCCAGTCGCTCACAGGGTTCGGATGGCTACACCTTC. Its amino acids are CASRSQGSDGYTF.